The 12 T cell receptor beta chains reported below all come from one sample, sequenced in a study of blood T cell repertoires in COVID-19. TCRdb's table, derived via immunoSEQ multiplex PCR, lists solely in-frame clones and lacks some. The sample contains about 200,000 clones, approximately 91% of which appear only once. Material for sequencing was peripheral blood. These receptors came from a man aged 18 to 29 with active or convalescent COVID-19.

The chain recombines TRBV5-1 with TRBJ2-2; D perhaps matches TRBD2 (5 bases). CDR3 size: 14 residues. Germline V gives CDR1 SGHRS, CDR2 YFSETQ. With 4 bases removed from V and 4 bases from J, the gap between germline ends came to 11 bases. In DNA, the CDR3 is TGCGCCAGCAGCCTAGCCGGAGTCACCGGGGAGCTGTTTTTT. Its translation: CASSLAGVTGELFF.

The genes are TRBV28 and TRBJ2-1, with D unclear. Germline values: CDR1 MDHEN, CDR2 SYDVKM. The CDR3 has 13 residues. Trimming left V 4 bases short and J 8 bases short, with 12 bases between. As DNA, the CDR3 is TGTGCCAGCAGTTCGGAAGCTAGGCATGAGCAGTTCTTC. Its protein is CASSSEARHEQFF.

The chain joins TRBV19 to TRBJ2-3, with D possibly TRBD2 on 6 matching bases. Germline assignment: CDR1 LNHDA and CDR2 SQIVND (reference sequence). The ends were cut back, 5 bases at V and 1 base at J, with 13 bases in the middle. There are 15 residues in the CDR3. The CDR3 DNA is TGTGCCAGTAGTGTGGCGGGGAGAGGCACAGATACGCAGTATTTT. The encoded protein is CASSVAGRGTDTQYF.

In regard to this clone: The junction departs from germline at one end; a sequencing error may be responsible. The V call is TRBV5-1, the J call TRBJ1-1; D is unresolved. The germline V gene encodes CDR1 SGHRS and CDR2 YFSETQ. The CDR3 length is 15 residues. The CDR3 loop is CANSLYGRQNTEAFF. The CDR3 region has the DNA TGCGCCAACAGCTTGTACGGCAGACAGAACACTGAAGCTTTCTTT.

The gene calls are TRBV2 and TRBJ2-5, with D maybe TRBD2 (6 bases). CDR3 length: 14 amino acids. Trimming took 8 bases from V and 0 from J, leaving 13 bases between them. The germline gives CDR1 SNHLY, CDR2 FYNNEI. This CDR3 is CASGGSEYQETQYF. DNA of the CDR3: TGTGCCAGCGGGGGGAGTGAGTACCAAGAGACCCAGTACTTC.

V and J are TRBV6-2 or TRBV6-3 and TRBJ2-7; 8 bases fit TRBD2. Germline loops: CDR1 MNHEY, CDR2 SVGEGT. With 2 bases clipped from V and 3 bases from J, the junction kept 15 bases outside the gene matches. The CDR3 extends over 18 amino acids. The CDR3 DNA reads as TGTGCCAGCAGTTACCCCTTCAGGGGACCCAGCGGGAGCTACGAGCAGTACTTC. Amino acids: CASSYPFRGPSGSYEQYF.

This chain uses TRBV7-9 with TRBJ1-5, with unresolved D. With 5 bases removed from V and 6 bases from J, the gap between germline ends came to 14 bases. This CDR3 has 14 amino acids. CDR1 is SEHNR and CDR2 is FQNEAQ in the germline V gene (reference sequence). CDR3 protein: CASSPMNRVQPQHF. The CDR3 nucleotides are TGTGCCAGCAGCCCCATGAACCGGGTTCAGCCCCAGCATTTT.

The rearrangement joins TRBV2 to TRBJ2-1; TRBD1 aligns across 7 bases. After removal of 6 bases from V and 2 bases from J, the junction contained 7 bases not matched to a gene. The CDR3 consists of 15 residues. Looked up from germline, CDR1 is SNHLY and CDR2 is FYNNEI. This CDR3 reads CASRFGQGAYNEQFF. CDR3 bases: TGTGCCAGCAGGTTTGGCCAGGGGGCCTACAATGAGCAGTTCTTC.

This chain links TRBV27 with TRBJ2-3, with D unclear. Germline CDR1 is MNHEY and CDR2 is SMNVEV (reference sequence). With 5 bases removed from V and 4 bases from J, the gap between germline ends came to 7 bases. The CDR3 length is 12 residues. CDR3 DNA: TGTGCCAGCAGTGAGAGGTCAGATACGCAGTATTTT. Its translation is CASSERSDTQYF.

The gene calls are TRBV9 and TRBJ2-7, with 13 bases lining up with TRBD2. There are 14 residues in the CDR3. CDR1 and CDR2 (germline): SGDLS, YYNGEE. The V gene end was trimmed by 2 bases and the J gene end by 5 bases; junction bases not matched to a gene: 1. CDR3 loop: CASSVGTSGDEQYF. Written as DNA, the CDR3 is TGTGCCAGCAGCGTGGGGACTAGCGGGGACGAGCAGTACTTC.

This chain uses TRBV12-3 or TRBV12-4 with TRBJ1-1; tentatively, D is TRBD1 (6 bases). The CDR3 contains 11 residues. The germline V and J ends were trimmed by 6 bases and 13 bases, with 15 bases remaining between them. The CDR3 region has the DNA TGTGCCAGCAGCACAGGGCACCTCGGTTTCTTT. Its translation is CASSTGHLGFF.

The V gene is TRBV29-1, the J gene TRBJ1-1, with TRBD1 matching 9 bases. CDR1 is SQVTM, CDR2 ANQGSEA, per germline. After removal of 8 bases from V and 4 bases from J, the junction contained 8 bases not matched to a gene. The CDR3 has 13 amino acids. The CDR3 here is CSTEQGAGTEAFF. CDR3 bases: TGCAGCACAGAACAGGGGGCAGGCACTGAAGCTTTCTTT.